This is a list of T cell receptor beta chains from one sample in a study of blood T cells in healthy people across ages. TCRdb re-called the 5' RACE reads with MiXCR, one entry per CDR3 protein. Counted here are roughly 680,000 distinct CDR3 sequences, 40% to 65% occurring once; the ten biggest clones make up about 13%. Source material: blood. The receptor source for this set is a woman older than 75 in good health. The CDR3 runs from the conserved cysteine through the conserved F or W. D genes are given only for firm matches. A clone size is listed for some rows: how often the clone was seen (once, few, many), or a class if it is expanded.

D gene: .
J gene: TRBJ2-5
V gene: TRBV2
clone size: .
CDR3 protein: CASETGQETQYF
CDR3 DNA: TGTGCCAGCGAAACAGGGCAAGAGACCCAGTACTTC

D gene: .
J gene: TRBJ2-1
V gene: TRBV10-3
clone size: once
CDR3 protein: CAISEYRSGSGTNEQFF
CDR3 DNA: TGTGCCATCAGTGAGTACAGGTCGGGTTCCGGGACTAATGAGCAGTTCTTC

D gene: TRBD2
J gene: TRBJ2-7
V gene: TRBV20-1
clone size: .
CDR3 protein: CSARTAGGSYEQYF
CDR3 DNA: TGCAGTGCTAGAACAGCGGGGGGCAGTTACGAGCAGTACTTC

D gene: .
J gene: TRBJ2-1
V gene: TRBV20-1
clone size: .
CDR3 protein: CSARSAAHTYNEQFF
CDR3 DNA: TGCAGTGCTAGATCGGCGGCGCATACCTACAATGAGCAGTTCTTC

D gene: .
J gene: TRBJ1-2
V gene: TRBV20-1
clone size: .
CDR3 protein: CSANPRDSGYTF
CDR3 DNA: TGCAGTGCTAATCCCCGGGACTCTGGCTACACCTTC

D gene: TRBD1
J gene: TRBJ2-7
V gene: TRBV2
clone size: medium-sized
CDR3 protein: CASSRWGQGDSYEQYF
CDR3 DNA: TGTGCCAGCAGTAGATGGGGACAGGGGGACTCCTACGAGCAGTACTTC

D gene: .
J gene: TRBJ2-7
V gene: TRBV7-2
clone size: .
CDR3 protein: CASSLEGLHSYNEQYF
CDR3 DNA: TGTGCCAGCAGCTTAGAGGGTCTCCACTCCTACAATGAGCAGTACTTC

D gene: .
J gene: TRBJ2-7
V gene: TRBV7-2
clone size: .
CDR3 protein: CASSLGIEPEQYF
CDR3 DNA: TGTGCCAGCAGCTTAGGAATAGAACCCGAGCAGTACTTC

D gene: .
J gene: TRBJ1-6
V gene: TRBV18
clone size: .
CDR3 protein: CASSRGPAGASYNSPLHF
CDR3 DNA: TGTGCCAGCTCACGGGGCCCCGCGGGGGCCTCCTATAATTCACCCCTCCACTTT

D gene: .
J gene: TRBJ1-2
V gene: TRBV5-1
clone size: .
CDR3 protein: CASSLAAGLSSGYTF
CDR3 DNA: TGCGCCAGCAGCTTGGCGGCAGGGCTAAGTTCTGGCTACACCTTC

D gene: .
J gene: TRBJ2-1
V gene: TRBV9
clone size: .
CDR3 protein: CASSPHVVPNEQFF
CDR3 DNA: TGTGCCAGCAGCCCCCACGTTGTCCCCAATGAGCAGTTCTTC

D gene: .
J gene: TRBJ2-1
V gene: TRBV6-5
clone size: many
CDR3 protein: CASSRSGLSSYNEQFF
CDR3 DNA: TGTGCCAGCAGTAGATCCGGACTGAGCTCCTACAATGAGCAGTTCTTC

D gene: .
J gene: TRBJ2-5
V gene: TRBV7-9
clone size: .
CDR3 protein: CASSTPDSYKETKYF
CDR3 DNA: TGTGCCAGCAGCACACCGGACAGCTATAAAGAGACCAAGTACTTC

D gene: .
J gene: TRBJ2-7
V gene: TRBV27
clone size: many
CDR3 protein: CASSLQGLPSYEQYF
CDR3 DNA: TGTGCCAGCAGTTTACAAGGACTACCCTCCTACGAGCAGTACTTC

D gene: .
J gene: TRBJ1-4
V gene: TRBV5-1
clone size: many
CDR3 protein: CASSPATNEKLFF
CDR3 DNA: TGCGCCAGCAGCCCTGCAACTAATGAAAAACTGTTTTTT